This passage covers 5 T cell receptor beta chains from one sample sequenced in a study of T cells in Graves' hyperthyroidism and ophthalmopathy. RNA transcripts were the template for amplifying TCR beta CDR3 regions. HTBI primers were employed in a first-round RT-PCR of the TCR CDR3. TCRdb reprocessed the multiplex PCR reads with MiXCR, giving one entry per CDR3 protein. The repertoire consists of 600,000 or so distinct CDR3 sequences, with 35% to 55% occurring once and the leading ten covering just under 8.5%. Sequenced input: peripheral blood or thyroid tissue (not recorded which). These receptors were taken from a woman aged 18-30 years with Graves' hyperthyroidism.

Concerning this clonotype itself: A read error may produce the germline difference seen at one junction end. This chain connects TRBV15 to TRBJ2-6; D tentatively reads TRBD1 or TRBD2 (5 bases each). The CDR3 is 16 residues long. Germline V CDR1 and CDR2: LNHNV, YYDKDF (reference sequence). CDR3 residues: CATSLVGGPGANVQTF. In DNA, the CDR3 is TGTGCCACCAGCTTAGTTGGAGGACCTGGGGCCAACGTCCAGACTTTC. Looking up the rest from reference TRBV15 and TRBJ2-6 gives the full variable domain: DAMVIQNPRYQVTQFGKPVTLSCSQTLNHNVMYWYQQKSSQAPKLLFHYYDKDFNNEADTPDNFQSRRPNTSFCFLDIRSPGLGDTAMYLCATSLVGGPGANVQTFGAGSRLTVL.

This clonotype has more than one count but fewer than ten. The chain couples TRBV15 to TRBJ1-6; 8 nucleotides align to TRBD1. From germline, CDR1 is LNHNV and CDR2 YYDKDF (reference sequence). The V gene end was trimmed by 8 bases and the J gene end by 7 bases; junction bases not matched to a gene: 4. The CDR3 has 13 amino acids. The CDR3 coding sequence is TGTGCCACCTCTGGACAGGGAAATTCACCCCTCCACTTT. Translation gives CATSGQGNSPLHF.

Only a few counts were recorded for this clonotype. The chain uses TRBV6-1 and TRBJ2-7; D is uncertain. The CDR3 contains 13 residues. Germline-derived CDR1 and CDR2 are MNHNS and SASEGT. Deletions cut 5 bases from V and 1 base from J, with 9 bases between. CDR3 sequence reads: CASSYGLSYEQYF. CDR3 nucleotides: TGTGCCAGCAGTTACGGATTGTCCTACGAGCAGTACTTC.

The chain joins TRBV7-8 to TRBJ1-1; 7 positions match TRBD1. From germline, CDR1 is SGHVS and CDR2 FQNEAQ. The CDR3 has 14 residues. With 6 bases clipped from V and 7 bases from J, the junction kept 11 bases outside the gene matches. DNA for the CDR3: TGTGCCAGCAGTTCGTTCCGGGACAGCCATGAAGCTTTCTTT. This codes for CASSSFRDSHEAFF.

This clonotype has just a few counts. The CDR3 protein is CASSLVTGGRFGNQPQHF. The CDR3 coding sequence is TGTGCCAGCAGCTTAGTCACAGGGGGCAGGTTTGGCAATCAGCCCCAGCATTTT. The chain links TRBV7-9 to TRBJ1-5; 9 bases map to TRBD1. Losses at the gene ends were 1 base for V and 2 bases for J; bases not matched to a gene: 9. The CDR3 extends over 18 amino acids. Germline CDR1 SEHNR, CDR2 FQNEAQ (reference sequence).